These T cell receptor beta chains were read from a single sample in a study of blood T cell repertoires in COVID-19. The assay was immunoSEQ multiplex PCR, and TCRdb's table has in-frame clones only and misses some. The repertoire holds some 100,000 clones, with 91% as singletons. The sequenced material came from peripheral blood. These receptors all stem from a man between 60 and 75 years old with acute or convalescent COVID-19. Both conserved end residues are part of each CDR3. D genes are given only for firm matches. The size entry is marked missing in some rows and otherwise reads once, few, many or a size class.

j_call,d_call,clone_size,v_call,cdr3_aa,cdr3_nt
TRBJ2-7,TRBD2,.,TRBV5-1,CASSSGGTSVIEQYF,TGCGCCAGCAGCTCTGGGGGGACTAGCGTCATCGAGCAGTACTTC
TRBJ2-1,.,.,TRBV6-5,CASSYMGLTFNEQFF,TGTGCCAGCAGTTACATGGGACTCACTTTCAATGAGCAGTTCTTC
TRBJ2-3,.,.,TRBV5-1,CASSLESLPADTQYF,TGCGCCAGCAGCTTGGAGTCTCTACCGGCAGATACGCAGTATTTT
TRBJ1-1,.,.,TRBV6-5,CASSRRTESNTEAFF,TGTGCCAGCAGCCGACGGACAGAATCGAACACTGAAGCTTTCTTT
TRBJ2-7,.,once,TRBV10-3,CAISESAGSSYEQYF,TGTGCCATCAGTGAGTCTGCGGGAAGCTCCTACGAGCAGTACTTC
TRBJ2-5,TRBD2,.,TRBV19,CASSSSGGKETQYF,TGTGCCAGTAGTTCTAGCGGGGGGAAAGAGACCCAGTACTTC
TRBJ1-4,.,.,TRBV19,CASRVLGDLGEKLFF,TGTGCCAGTAGGGTCCTGGGAGACCTGGGAGAAAAACTGTTTTTT
TRBJ1-1,.,.,TRBV30,CAWSLRADTEAFF,TGTGCCTGGAGTTTGAGGGCGGACACTGAAGCTTTCTTT
TRBJ1-1,TRBD1,.,TRBV28,CASIPFDRGTAFF,TGTGCCAGCATACCTTTTGACAGGGGAACGGCTTTCTTT
TRBJ1-2,.,.,TRBV24-1,CATSDGDTPNYGYTF,TGTGCCACCAGTGATGGGGACACCCCTAACTATGGCTACACCTTC
TRBJ1-1,.,.,TRBV3-1/TRBV3-2,CASSQEVGRVTEAFF,TGTGCCAGCAGCCAAGAGGTAGGGCGGGTCACTGAAGCTTTCTTT
TRBJ2-2,TRBD2,.,TRBV24-1,CATSEISGMGTGELFF,TGTGCCACCAGTGAAATTAGCGGGATGGGCACCGGGGAGCTGTTTTTT
TRBJ1-2,.,once,TRBV29-1,CSVKLEGGTGYTF,TGCAGCGTTAAATTAGAAGGAGGGACTGGCTACACCTTC
TRBJ2-2,.,.,TRBV24-1,CATSDLKQGGELFF,TGTGCCACCAGTGATTTGAAGCAGGGCGGGGAGCTGTTTTTT
TRBJ2-1,.,.,TRBV5-1,CASSLVGRGEQFF,TGCGCCAGCAGCTTGGTGGGTAGGGGTGAGCAGTTCTTC
TRBJ1-1,.,.,TRBV5-4,CASSLGPGRPEAFF,TGTGCCAGCAGCTTGGGACCGGGAAGGCCTGAAGCTTTCTTT
TRBJ2-3,.,.,TRBV29-1,CSVWASTDTQYF,TGCAGCGTTTGGGCTAGCACAGATACGCAGTATTTT
TRBJ1-4,TRBD1,.,TRBV9,CASSVRGQGDEKLFF,TGTGCCAGCAGCGTACGGGGACAGGGTGATGAAAAACTGTTTTTT
TRBJ1-1,.,.,TRBV7-8,CASSLATLRGGLNTEAFF,TGTGCCAGCAGCTTAGCGACCCTCAGAGGGGGACTGAACACTGAAGCTTTCTTT
TRBJ2-3,TRBD2,.,TRBV18,CASSPRVGGVGTDTQYF,TGTGCCAGCTCACCACGAGTTGGGGGGGTCGGCACAGATACGCAGTATTTT
TRBJ1-4,.,.,TRBV6-4,CASGLSGSPPTNEKLFF,TGTGCCAGCGGGCTGTCAGGAAGTCCACCGACTAATGAAAAACTGTTTTTT
TRBJ1-5,.,.,TRBV6-5,CASIQDPSVRWPQHF,TGTGCCAGCATCCAAGACCCAAGCGTTCGATGGCCCCAGCATTTT
TRBJ1-2,.,.,TRBV6-5,CASSYSGGGSRGYTF,TGTGCCAGCAGTTACTCGGGGGGAGGCTCGCGAGGCTACACCTTC
TRBJ1-6,.,.,TRBV28,CASSPPRGSYNSPLHF,TGTGCCAGCAGCCCGCCTAGGGGCTCCTATAATTCACCCCTCCACTTT
TRBJ1-3,.,.,TRBV11-3,CASSESSISGNTIYF,TGTGCCAGCAGCGAATCGAGTATCTCTGGAAACACCATATATTTT
TRBJ1-6,TRBD1,.,TRBV5-6,CASSLGLGTENNSPLHF,TGTGCCAGCAGCTTGGGTCTCGGGACAGAGAATAATTCACCCCTCCACTTT
TRBJ2-3,TRBD2,.,TRBV4-2,CASSQAVAGGADTQYF,TGTGCCAGCAGCCAAGCAGTAGCGGGAGGAGCCGATACGCAGTATTTT
TRBJ2-1,TRBD2,.,TRBV5-4,CASSVKREFGNEQFF,TGTGCCAGCAGCGTGAAGCGGGAGTTCGGCAATGAGCAGTTCTTC
TRBJ2-2,TRBD2,.,TRBV18,CASSPMRAGSNTGELFF,TGTGCCAGCTCCCCCATGCGAGCGGGGTCGAACACCGGGGAGCTGTTTTTT
TRBJ1-3,TRBD1,.,TRBV3-1/TRBV3-2,CASSPGQASGNTIYF,TGTGCCAGCAGCCCCGGACAGGCTTCTGGAAACACCATATATTTT
TRBJ1-2,TRBD1,.,TRBV24-1,CATSDHGTGQGYTF,TGTGCCACCAGTGATCACGGGACAGGGCAGGGCTACACCTTC
TRBJ1-6,.,once,TRBV6-5,CASSPGQSISPLHF,TGTGCCAGCAGTCCAGGACAGTCTATTTCACCCCTCCACTTT
TRBJ1-4,.,.,TRBV20-1,CSASTGSATNEKLFF,TGCAGTGCTAGTACAGGATCTGCAACTAATGAAAAACTGTTTTTT
TRBJ2-1,.,.,TRBV6-5,CASSYQAVSVYEQFF,TGTGCCAGCAGTTACCAGGCAGTATCGGTGTATGAGCAGTTCTTC
TRBJ2-4,.,.,TRBV28,CASRSVAKNIQYF,TGTGCCAGCAGATCCGTAGCCAAAAACATTCAGTACTTC
TRBJ2-7,.,.,TRBV28,CASSTLPTGFDYEQYF,TGTGCCAGCAGTACTCTACCTACAGGTTTCGACTACGAGCAGTACTTC
TRBJ2-3,.,.,TRBV11-3,CASSFGTDTQYF,TGTGCCAGCAGCTTCGGTACAGATACGCAGTATTTT
TRBJ1-2,TRBD1,.,TRBV3-1/TRBV3-2,CASSQGTGEYYTF,TGTGCCAGCAGCCAAGGGACAGGAGAGTATTACACCTTC
TRBJ2-1,.,.,TRBV29-1,CSLGLPSSYNEQFF,TGCAGCTTGGGACTCCCGAGCTCCTACAATGAGCAGTTCTTC
TRBJ1-3,.,.,TRBV19,CASSIDTRSGNTIYF,TGTGCCAGTAGTATCGACACACGCTCTGGAAACACCATATATTTT
TRBJ1-1,TRBD1,.,TRBV11-3,CASSLGQGNTEAFF,TGTGCCAGCAGCTTGGGACAGGGTAACACTGAAGCTTTCTTT
TRBJ1-2,TRBD1,.,TRBV5-1,CASSVGQYYGYTF,TGCGCCAGCAGCGTGGGACAGTATTATGGCTACACCTTC
TRBJ1-5,TRBD1,.,TRBV24-1,CATSDARGPNQPQHF,TGTGCCACCAGTGATGCCAGGGGGCCGAATCAGCCCCAGCATTTT
TRBJ2-5,TRBD2,few,TRBV6-1,CASSAHSGRVEETQYF,TGTGCCAGCAGTGCCCATAGCGGGAGGGTAGAAGAGACCCAGTACTTC
TRBJ1-5,TRBD1,.,TRBV4-1,CASSQGGGQGNQPQHF,TGCGCCAGCAGCCAAGGGGGCGGACAGGGAAATCAGCCCCAGCATTTT
TRBJ2-6,.,.,TRBV7-2,CASSSFETTGANVLTF,TGTGCCAGCAGCTCCTTCGAGACAACTGGGGCCAACGTCCTGACTTTC
TRBJ2-7,TRBD1,.,TRBV28,CASSQPPGQGRASEQYF,TGTGCCAGCAGTCAGCCTCCGGGACAGGGAAGGGCTAGCGAGCAGTACTTC
TRBJ1-1,.,.,TRBV6-1,CASSESYRRSTEAFF,TGTGCCAGCAGTGAATCTTACCGCCGGAGTACTGAAGCTTTCTTT
TRBJ1-5,.,.,TRBV6-1,CASSEVSSPRHF,TGTGCCAGCAGTGAAGTGAGTTCCCCCCGGCATTTT
TRBJ1-2,.,.,TRBV7-9,CASSLNTGYDYGYTF,TGTGCCAGCAGCTTAAACACGGGGTATGACTATGGCTACACCTTC
TRBJ2-7,.,few,TRBV2,CASSDRRGDSYEQYF,TGTGCCAGCAGTGATAGGCGCGGAGATTCGTACGAGCAGTACTTC
TRBJ1-5,TRBD1,.,TRBV27,CASRKTWDRGVPSNQPQHF,TGTGCCAGCAGGAAGACCTGGGACAGGGGAGTCCCTAGCAATCAGCCCCAGCATTTT
TRBJ1-1,.,.,TRBV6-5,CASSYRRGNTEAFF,TGTGCCAGCAGTTATCGTAGGGGGAACACTGAAGCTTTCTTT
TRBJ2-2,TRBD2,once,TRBV15,CATSRDRLAAGELFF,TGTGCCACCAGCAGAGATCGACTAGCGGCCGGGGAGCTGTTTTTT
TRBJ2-1,TRBD2,.,TRBV5-1,CASGTSGRVQNEQFF,TGCGCCAGCGGGACTAGCGGGAGGGTACAGAATGAGCAGTTCTTC
TRBJ1-3,.,.,TRBV15,CATSRDRRDSSDSGNTIYF,TGTGCCACCAGCAGAGATCGTCGTGACTCGTCGGACTCTGGAAACACCATATATTTT
TRBJ2-1,.,.,TRBV24-1,CATSPSGWNEQFF,TGTGCCACCAGTCCTTCGGGTTGGAATGAGCAGTTCTTC
TRBJ2-3,.,.,TRBV19,CATGVAAGTDTQYF,TGTGCCACAGGGGTGGCGGCTGGCACAGATACGCAGTATTTT
TRBJ2-7,TRBD1,.,TRBV6-1,CASSEGHWGTGAAGEQYF,TGTGCCAGCAGTGAAGGTCATTGGGGGACAGGGGCGGCCGGGGAGCAGTACTTC
TRBJ2-5,TRBD1,.,TRBV30,CAWSQGVVETQYF,TGTGCCTGGAGCCAGGGGGTGGTGGAGACCCAGTACTTC